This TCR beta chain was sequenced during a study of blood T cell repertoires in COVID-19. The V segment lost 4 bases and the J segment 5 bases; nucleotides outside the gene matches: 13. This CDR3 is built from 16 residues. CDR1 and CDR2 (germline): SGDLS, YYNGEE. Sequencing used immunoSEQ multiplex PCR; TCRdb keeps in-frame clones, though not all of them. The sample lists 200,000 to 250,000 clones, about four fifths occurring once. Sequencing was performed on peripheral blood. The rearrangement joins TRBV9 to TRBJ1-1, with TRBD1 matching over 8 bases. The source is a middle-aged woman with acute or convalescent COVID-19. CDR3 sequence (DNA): TGTGCCAGCAGCTACGACGACAGGGGACGAGGAACTGAAGCTTTCTTT. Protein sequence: CASSYDDRGRGTEAFF.